Sequencing of this T cell receptor beta chain was carried out in a study of early T cells in non-severe SARS-CoV-2 infection. For the study at large: Sequencing used unsorted whole-blood bulk RNA, so chains lack pairing. Whole-study results and caveats: Database matching using VDJdb favored anti-spike CD8 responses, with private and CD4 specificities left missing.

Comments on this clonotype: The antigen remains unidentified.

Unique molecular identifiers were attached to individual cDNA molecules. Using its own MiXCR run on the 5' RACE reads, TCRdb lists one record per CDR3 protein. This table has nearly 90,000 distinct CDR3 sequences, about an eighth appearing once. Trimming removed 5 bases at V and 1 base at J, with 21 bases between. The V gene's germline CDR1 is SGHTA and CDR2 FQGNSA. The CDR3 sequence is 18 residues long. This TCR came from an adult who was a healthcare worker with PCR-confirmed SARS-CoV-2 infection or an uninfected control (not recorded which). Sample: whole blood. The chain links TRBV7-2 to TRBJ2-4; no clear D. CDR3 amino acids: CASSPSMDGGRAKNIQYF. CDR3 sequence (DNA): TGTGCCAGCAGCCCTTCAATGGACGGTGGTAGGGCCAAAAACATTCAGTACTTC.